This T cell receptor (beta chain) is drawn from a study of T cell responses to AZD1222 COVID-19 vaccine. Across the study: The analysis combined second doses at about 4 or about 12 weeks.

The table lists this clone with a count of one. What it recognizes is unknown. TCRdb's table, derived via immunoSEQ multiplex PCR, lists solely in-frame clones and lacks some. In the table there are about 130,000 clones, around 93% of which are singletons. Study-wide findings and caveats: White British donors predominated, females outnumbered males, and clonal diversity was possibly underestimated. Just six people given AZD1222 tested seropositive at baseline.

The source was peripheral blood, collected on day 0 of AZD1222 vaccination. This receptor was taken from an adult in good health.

CDR3 residues: CASSERGLYTEAFF. The CDR3 DNA follows: TGTGCCAGCAGTGAGCGGGGCTTATACACTGAAGCTTTCTTT. The chain joins TRBV2 to TRBJ1-1; maybe TRBD1 (5 bases). CDR1 SNHLY and CDR2 FYNNEI come from the germline V gene. The length of the CDR3 is 14 residues. The V gene lost 3 bases and the J gene lost 3 bases, with 11 bases spanning the gap.